These 27 T cell receptor beta chains were all obtained from the same sample, sequenced in a study of cytomegalovirus exposure and HLA in healthy donors. PCR amplification relied on 60 Vbeta primers (plus 13 Jbeta primers). Profiled with immunoSEQ multiplex PCR; TCRdb holds only in-frame clones, not every one. This sample has 93,000 or so clones, with about 77% found just once. The sample comprised PBMCs. The receptors shown here come from a woman under 30 in good health and CMV-seropositive.

The rearrangement links TRBV30 to TRBJ2-7, with D uncertain. The germline CDR1 and CDR2 sequences are GTSNPN and SVGIG (reference sequence). Deletions cut 5 bases from V and 0 bases from J, with 5 bases between. The CDR3 length is 11 residues. This CDR3 is CAWGRSYEQYF. CDR3 coding DNA: TGTGCCTGGGGCCGCTCCTACGAGCAGTACTTC.

V gene TRBV19 combines with J gene TRBJ1-1; D is perhaps TRBD1 (6 bases). Germline-derived CDR1 and CDR2 are LNHDA and SQIVND (reference sequence). Between the trimmed V and J ends, which lost 9 bases and 1 base, there was a span of 12 bases. CDR3 length equals 13 residues. The CDR3 here is CASHSRGNTEAFF. CDR3 nucleotide sequence: TGTGCCAGCCACTCCAGGGGGAACACTGAAGCTTTCTTT.

The chain uses TRBV9 and TRBJ1-2; TRBD1 matches 10 bases. The CDR3 sequence is 14 residues long. Germline V gene sequence: CDR1 SGDLS, CDR2 YYNGEE. J lost 6 bases, V lost 4 bases, and 6 bases had no gene match. The DNA for the CDR3 is TGTGCCAGCAGCCCAACGACAGGGGGCGATGGCTACACCTTC. Its translation: CASSPTTGGDGYTF.

The chain uses TRBV19 and TRBJ2-5; no reliable D call. V dropped 0 bases and J dropped 3 bases, with 5 bases sitting between them. The CDR3 consists of 13 residues. Germline V gene sequence: CDR1 LNHDA, CDR2 SQIVND (reference sequence). This CDR3 reads CASSIDAEETQYF. CDR3 DNA: TGTGCCAGTAGTATAGATGCAGAAGAGACCCAGTACTTC. Drawing the rest from reference TRBV19 and TRBJ2-5, the complete variable domain is DGGITQSPKYLFRKEGQNVTLSCEQNLNHDAMYWYRQDPGQGLRLIYYSQIVNDFQKGDIAEGYSVSREKKESFPLTVTSAQKNPTAFYLCASSIDAEETQYFGPGTRLLVL.

There are a few counts of this clone. Relative to the germline gene, one junction end is altered; a read error may explain this. The gene calls are TRBV7-2 and TRBJ2-7, with TRBD2 identical over 12 bases. The germline V gene has CDR1 SGHTA and CDR2 FQGNSA. CDR3 length: 16 residues. DNA for the CDR3: TGTGCCAGCAGCACCGTCGCGGGACTAGCGGGTGTAGGTGTTTTCTTC. Amino acids: CASSTVAGLAGVGVFF.

This clone occurred a few times. The chain joins TRBV4-3 to TRBJ1-6, with 12 bases aligning to TRBD1. Per germline, CDR1 LGHNA and CDR2 YSLEER. The CDR3 sequence is 17 residues long. Trimming at V came to 0 bases and at J to 10 bases, leaving 7 bases not matched to a gene. CDR3 loop: CASSQEMTGTGGSPLHF. CDR3 sequence (DNA): TGCGCCAGCAGCCAAGAAATGACCGGGACAGGGGGCTCACCCCTCCACTTT.

Here the CDR3 DNA reads TGCGCCAGCAGCTTGGCGGAGGCCTTTAATAACTATGGCTACACCTTC. Encoded protein: CASSLAEAFNNYGYTF. This chain connects TRBV5-1 to TRBJ1-2; D is ambiguous. The V end was cut by 0 bases, the J end by 1 base, with 13 bases between. The CDR3 sequence is 16 residues long. Looked up from germline, CDR1 is SGHRS and CDR2 is YFSETQ.

This clone was recorded once. The rearrangement joins TRBV28 to TRBJ2-7; a weak D match, TRBD1 (5 bases). The CDR3 contains 18 residues. Germline CDR1 reads MDHEN; CDR2 reads SYDVKM. V was cut by 5 bases and J by 3 bases, with 26 bases left in between. This CDR3 is CASSTRRGGNQKFYEQYF. The CDR3 DNA follows: TGTGCCAGCAGTACCCGAAGGGGCGGAAACCAAAAATTCTACGAGCAGTACTTC.

The chain couples TRBV10-2 to TRBJ1-5; 11 bases agree with TRBD1. Germline CDR1 WSHSY, CDR2 SAAADI. The V gene end was trimmed by 6 bases and the J gene end by 4 bases; junction bases not matched to a gene: 5. The CDR3 sequence is 15 residues long. The CDR3 reads CASRVGQGENQPQHF. The CDR3 coding sequence is TGCGCCAGCAGGGTGGGACAGGGGGAAAATCAGCCCCAGCATTTT.

The rearrangement uses TRBV28 and TRBJ1-5; 7 bases fit TRBD1. With 6 bases clipped from V and 7 bases from J, the junction kept 12 bases outside the gene matches. Germline V lookup: CDR1 MDHEN, CDR2 SYDVKM. This CDR3 spans 15 amino acids. The CDR3 nucleotides read TGTGCCAGCAGCCGAATAGACAGGGTAGGGCAGCCCCAGCATTTT. Amino acids: CASSRIDRVGQPQHF. Drawing the rest from reference TRBV28 and TRBJ1-5, the complete variable domain is DVKVTQSSRYLVKRTGEKVFLECVQDMDHENMFWYRQDPGLGLRLIYFSYDVKMKEKGDIPEGYSVSREKKERFSLILESASTNQTSMYLCASSRIDRVGQPQHFGDGTRLSIL.

V is TRBV10-3 and J is TRBJ2-4, with 9 bases that match TRBD1. The CDR3 extends over 16 amino acids. V dropped 6 bases and J dropped 8; count of bases not matched to a gene: 14. Germline V gene data show CDR1 as ENHRY and CDR2 as SYGVKD. CDR3 nucleotide sequence: TGTGCCATCAGCAATCTGGACGGACAGGGGAGGGACATTCAGTACTTC. Translation gives CAISNLDGQGRDIQYF.

The chain uses TRBV11-1 and TRBJ2-7, with 8 bases identical to TRBD2. Germline trimming cut 5 bases from V and 0 bases from J; bases unmatched to any gene: 6. From germline, CDR1 is SGHAT and CDR2 FQDESV (reference sequence). This CDR3 contains 15 residues. Written as DNA, the CDR3 is TGTGCCAGCAGCCCGGCCGGGAGGGGCTCCTACGAGCAGTACTTC. This sequence encodes CASSPAGRGSYEQYF.

This clone was seen only a few times. V is TRBV10-2 and J is TRBJ2-7, with 12 bases matching TRBD1. The CDR3 extends over 14 amino acids. J gave up 6 bases and V 10 bases, and 10 bases lay outside the gene matches. Germline V lookup: CDR1 WSHSY, CDR2 SAAADI. CDR3 sequence reads: CAIGTGGIGSEQYF. The CDR3, as DNA: TGCGCCATCGGGACAGGGGGCATTGGTAGCGAGCAGTACTTC.

This clone was found a few times. This chain joins TRBV5-4 and TRBJ1-2, with D possibly TRBD1 on 6 matching bases. Germline assignment: CDR1 SGHNT and CDR2 YYREEE (reference sequence). CDR3 size: 12 residues. The ends were cut back, 5 bases at V and 4 bases at J, with 9 bases in the middle. CDR3 in amino acids: CASSGQPYGYTF. The CDR3, as DNA: TGTGCCAGCAGTGGACAGCCCTATGGCTACACCTTC.

The gene calls are TRBV27 and TRBJ2-1; TRBD1 matches 10 bases. CDR1 MNHEY and CDR2 SMNVEV come from the germline V gene (reference sequence). This CDR3 spans 16 amino acids. J was trimmed by 6 bases and V by 7 bases; bases with no gene match: 12. The CDR3 DNA follows: TGTGCCAGCACAGACCACACCGGGACAGGGGTCAATGAGCAGTTCTTC. It translates to CASTDHTGTGVNEQFF.

The V gene is TRBV6-1, the J gene TRBJ2-1; maybe TRBD1 (5 bases). CDR1 and CDR2 (germline): MNHNS, SASEGT. The CDR3 totals 13 residues. Trimming pared 5 bases from V and 4 bases from J, leaving 9 bases between. This CDR3 reads CASSPTGYNEQFF. CDR3 in DNA: TGTGCCAGCAGTCCTACAGGATACAATGAGCAGTTCTTC.

This chain joins TRBV27 and TRBJ1-2; D is possibly TRBD1 (6 bases). The V end lost 5 bases, the J end lost 4 bases, and 14 bases lay between the germline ends. Germline CDR1 MNHEY, CDR2 SMNVEV (reference sequence). This CDR3 contains 14 residues. The CDR3 DNA sequence: TGTGCCAGCAGTGCAGGGGTTCATAGCTATGGCTACACCTTC. Translated: CASSAGVHSYGYTF.

This chain connects TRBV5-1 to TRBJ1-6; D ambiguous. The CDR3 length is 14 residues. Germline CDR1 is SGHRS and CDR2 is YFSETQ. V shed 6 bases and J shed 8 bases, with 15 bases lying between them. The CDR3 spells CASTKGSEDSPLHF. CDR3 sequence (DNA): TGCGCCAGCACAAAAGGATCAGAGGATTCACCCCTCCACTTT.

In nucleotides, the CDR3 is TGCGCCAGCAGCTTGAATAGCGGGGGGGCAGATACGCAGTATTTT. This codes for CASSLNSGGADTQYF. The rearrangement links TRBV5-1 to TRBJ2-3; TRBD2 matches at 11 bases. Germline values: CDR1 SGHRS, CDR2 YFSETQ. The CDR3 extends over 15 amino acids. V shed 1 base, J shed 4 bases, and the junction held 2 bases outside the gene matches.

This clone has a handful of counts. The chain has TRBV15 and TRBJ2-1, with D unresolved. Per germline, CDR1 LNHNV and CDR2 YYDKDF (reference sequence). Trimming cost V 0 bases and J 7 bases, with 13 bases left between them. The CDR3 length is 15 residues. The CDR3 loop reads CATSRDPGSLNEQFF. For the CDR3, the DNA is TGTGCCACCAGCAGAGATCCGGGTAGTTTGAATGAGCAGTTCTTC.

The V gene is TRBV2, the J gene TRBJ2-4, with 11 nucleotides matching TRBD1. Germline CDR1 reads SNHLY; CDR2 reads FYNNEI. The J segment lost 5 bases and the V segment lost 8 bases, leaving 5 bases of the junction unmatched. The CDR3 extends over 14 amino acids. CDR3 in DNA: TGTGCCAGCGGGTCGGGACAGGGGGAAAACATTCAGTACTTC. Translated: CASGSGQGENIQYF.

The chain recombines TRBV5-1 with TRBJ2-7; TRBD1 aligns across 9 bases. CDR1 is SGHRS, CDR2 YFSETQ, per germline. Germline trimming cut 4 bases from V and 0 bases from J; bases unmatched to any gene: 8. The CDR3 covers 16 residues. CDR3 sequence: CASSRGQTGGSYEQYF. The CDR3 DNA reads as TGCGCCAGCAGCAGAGGACAGACAGGGGGCTCCTACGAGCAGTACTTC. The variable domain in full, completed from reference TRBV5-1 and TRBJ2-7, reads KAGVTQTPRYLIKTRGQQVTLSCSPISGHRSVSWYQQTPGQGLQFLFEYFSETQRNKGNFPGRFSGRQFSNSRSEMNVSTLELGDSALYLCASSRGQTGGSYEQYFGPGTRLTVT.

The chain carries TRBV18 and TRBJ2-3, with D maybe TRBD2 (6 bases). CDR3 length: 14 residues. The V end was cut by 2 bases, the J end by 4 bases, with 10 bases between. Germline V gene sequence: CDR1 KGHSH, CDR2 LQKENI. The CDR3 protein is CASSPGASADTQYF. The DNA of the CDR3 is TGTGCCAGCTCACCAGGCGCTAGCGCAGATACGCAGTATTTT. The variable domain in full, with the rest retrieved from reference TRBV18 and TRBJ2-3, is NAGVMQNPRHLVRRRGQEARLRCSPMKGHSHVYWYRQLPEEGLKFMVYLQKENIIDESGMPKERFSAEFPKEGPSILRIQQVVRGDSAAYFCASSPGASADTQYFGPGTRLTVL.

The chain couples TRBV6-1 to TRBJ2-7; 11 bases map to TRBD1. This CDR3 contains 14 residues. Germline assignment: CDR1 MNHNS and CDR2 SASEGT. Trimming cost V 6 bases and J 5 bases; bases outside gene matches: 6. CDR3 nucleotide sequence: TGTGCCAGCAGAAGTGGGACAGGGGGAGACGAGCAGTACTTC. This encodes CASRSGTGGDEQYF.

The V gene is TRBV4-1, the J gene TRBJ2-3, with TRBD2 matching 14 bases. Germline CDR1 MGHRA, CDR2 YSYEKL. V lost 3 bases to trimming and J lost 5 bases; unmatched junction nucleotides: 10. The CDR3 is 18 residues long. The CDR3 region has the DNA TGCGCCAGCAGCCACCCTGGGGCCGGGACTAGCGGGAGAGATACGCAGTATTTT. Protein: CASSHPGAGTSGRDTQYF.

Comments on this clone: The germline gene is not matched at one end of the junction; a read error may be the cause. The chain couples TRBV27 to TRBJ1-1; D unclear. Germline CDR1 is MNHEY and CDR2 is SMNVEV (reference sequence). The CDR3 contains 13 residues. CDR3 region: CASSVRLNTETFF. In DNA, the CDR3 is TGTGCCAGCAGTGTCAGGTTGAACACTGAAACTTTCTTT.

The CDR3 spells CASSYRSTGSGNEQFF. The CDR3 DNA reads as TGTGCCAGCAGTTACAGATCGACAGGGTCAGGGAATGAGCAGTTCTTC. This chain joins TRBV6-6 and TRBJ2-1, with 7 bases lining up with TRBD1. Looked up from germline, CDR1 is MNHNY and CDR2 is SVGAGI (reference sequence). The CDR3 is 16 residues long. The junction had 11 bases not matched to a gene; V was cut back by 2 bases and J by 7 bases.